This T cell receptor beta chain appears in the sequencing data of a study of blood T cell repertoires in COVID-19. Whole-study context: Sample material is recorded as cDNA or gDNA derived from T cells, B-cell-depleted T cells, or PBMCs.

Data came from immunoSEQ multiplex PCR; TCRdb stores just in-frame clones and leaves some out. This sample yields about 130,000 clones, of which about four fifths are seen a single time; approximately 3% belongs to the top ten. This CDR3 has 14 residues. The V and J genes are TRBV21-1 and TRBJ1-2; the table gives TRBD1 as D, unverified against the DNA. TRBV21-1 is a pseudogene locus. The clonotype originates from a woman of 80 years or more with acute or convalescent COVID-19. The sample consisted of peripheral blood. This CDR3 reads CASSKARGHYGYTF. CDR3 DNA sequence: TGTGCCAGCAGCAAAGCACGTGGGCACTATGGCTACACCTTC.